This paragraph covers one TCR beta chain sequence. What it recognizes is unknown. This entry comes from a study of blood T cells in healthy people across ages. V lost 1 base, J lost 6 bases, and 4 bases stayed unmatched. Germline CDR1 is SGDLS and CDR2 is YYNGEE. The CDR3 is 14 amino acids. Study-level findings and limits: Diversity estimates from one million T cells were considered underestimates.

Primers used in a second PCR of about 6 to 11 cycles were a sample-barcoded 5' primer and a J-beta primer mix. TCRdb re-derived calls from the 5' RACE reads in MiXCR, one entry per CDR3 protein. The sample contains about 690,000 distinct CDR3 sequences, 40% to 50% of which appear only once. This chain joins TRBV9 and TRBJ2-1; 7 bases fit TRBD2. This receptor was identified in a man at least 80 years old in good health. The source material was blood. CDR3 DNA: TGTGCCAGCAGCGTAACCGGGACTATCAATGAGCAGTTCTTC. It is translated as CASSVTGTINEQFF.